The clone carrying this T cell receptor (beta chain) was seen at least ten times. Antigen: not known. These data come from a study of T-cell memory formation after mild COVID-19. Study-level information: The two donors had largely donor-specific TCR clusters. The study, taken as a whole, reports: The CD4+ clones that contracted clustered mainly within CM and EM, and the CD8+ clones concentrated in EMRA. Memory from before infection featured some responding clones, which suggests cross-reactive memory joined.

TCRdb ran MiXCR on the 5' RACE reads and lists one entry per CDR3 protein. Of a few hundred thousand distinct CDR3 sequences listed, 20% to 25% are singletons. The origin of this receptor is a man between 18 and 29 years old who had mild COVID-19 (a few samples of this study predate the infection). Cell type and time point are not known. Sequenced material: PBMCs or a T cell subset sorted from them (not recorded which).

CDR3 protein: CASSLNIQAGGETQYF. Here the CDR3 DNA reads TGTGCCAGCAGCTTAAACATACAGGCCGGAGGGGAGACCCAGTACTTC. J is TRBJ2-5 and V is TRBV7-6, with a tentative D call TRBD2 (6 bases). From germline, CDR1 is SGHVS and CDR2 FNYEAQ. This CDR3 spans 16 amino acids. Trimming removed 2 bases at V and 5 bases at J, with 18 bases between.